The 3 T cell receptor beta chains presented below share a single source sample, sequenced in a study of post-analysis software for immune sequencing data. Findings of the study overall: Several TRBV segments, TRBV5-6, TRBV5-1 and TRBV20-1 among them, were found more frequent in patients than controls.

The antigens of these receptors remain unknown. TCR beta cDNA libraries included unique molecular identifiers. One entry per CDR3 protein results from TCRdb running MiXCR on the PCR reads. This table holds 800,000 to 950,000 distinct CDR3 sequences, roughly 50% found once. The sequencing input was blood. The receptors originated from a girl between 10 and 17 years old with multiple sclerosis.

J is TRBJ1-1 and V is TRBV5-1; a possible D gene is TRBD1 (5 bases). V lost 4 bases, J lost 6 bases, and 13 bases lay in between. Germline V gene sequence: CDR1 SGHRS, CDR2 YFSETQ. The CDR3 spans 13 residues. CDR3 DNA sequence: TGCGCCAGCAGCGGGGGGGTTTCCGCTGAAGCTTTCTTT. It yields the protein CASSGGVSAEAFF. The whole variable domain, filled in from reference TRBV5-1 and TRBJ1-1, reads KAGVTQTPRYLIKTRGQQVTLSCSPISGHRSVSWYQQTPGQGLQFLFEYFSETQRNKGNFPGRFSGRQFSNSRSEMNVSTLELGDSALYLCASSGGVSAEAFFGQGTRLTVV.

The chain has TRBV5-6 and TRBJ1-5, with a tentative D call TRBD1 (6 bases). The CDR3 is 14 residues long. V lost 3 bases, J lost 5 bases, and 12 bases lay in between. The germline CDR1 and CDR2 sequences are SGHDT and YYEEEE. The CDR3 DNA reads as TGTGCCAGCAGCTCTCAGGGGTGGGATCAGCCCCAGCATTTT. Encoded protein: CASSSQGWDQPQHF.

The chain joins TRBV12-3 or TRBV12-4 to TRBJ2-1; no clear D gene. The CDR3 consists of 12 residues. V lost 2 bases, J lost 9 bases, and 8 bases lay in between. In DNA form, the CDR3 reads TGTGCCAGCAGTTTATCGTACCCTGAGCAGTTCTTC. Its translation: CASSLSYPEQFF.